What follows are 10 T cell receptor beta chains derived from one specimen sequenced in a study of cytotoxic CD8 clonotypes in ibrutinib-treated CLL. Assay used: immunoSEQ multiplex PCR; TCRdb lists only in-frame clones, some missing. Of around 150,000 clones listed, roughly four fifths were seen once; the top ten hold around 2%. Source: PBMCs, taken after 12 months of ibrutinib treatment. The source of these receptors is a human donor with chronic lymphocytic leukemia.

CDR3 DNA sequence: TGTGCCAGCCTTGGGGCCGTCTATGGCTACACCTTC. This translates into CASLGAVYGYTF. The chain links TRBV6-1 to TRBJ1-2; TRBD1 is a possible D gene (5 bases). Germline values: CDR1 MNHNS, CDR2 SASEGT. Trimming took 8 bases from V and 4 from J, leaving 11 bases between them. This CDR3 is built from 12 residues.

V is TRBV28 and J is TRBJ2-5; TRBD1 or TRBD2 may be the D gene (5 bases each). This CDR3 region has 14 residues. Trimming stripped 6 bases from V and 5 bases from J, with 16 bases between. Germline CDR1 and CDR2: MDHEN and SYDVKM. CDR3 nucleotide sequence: TGTGCCAGCAGCAAGAGGGTTGGGGCGGAGACCCAGTACTTC. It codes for CASSKRVGAETQYF.

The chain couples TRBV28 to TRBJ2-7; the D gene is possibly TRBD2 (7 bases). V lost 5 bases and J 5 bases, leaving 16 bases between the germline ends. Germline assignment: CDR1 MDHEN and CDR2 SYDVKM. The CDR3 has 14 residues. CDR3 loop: CASSPPGGLDEQYF. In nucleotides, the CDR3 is TGTGCCAGCAGTCCCCCCGGGGGGCTCGACGAGCAGTACTTC. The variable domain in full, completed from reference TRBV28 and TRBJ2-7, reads DVKVTQSSRYLVKRTGEKVFLECVQDMDHENMFWYRQDPGLGLRLIYFSYDVKMKEKGDIPEGYSVSREKKERFSLILESASTNQTSMYLCASSPPGGLDEQYFGPGTRLTVT.

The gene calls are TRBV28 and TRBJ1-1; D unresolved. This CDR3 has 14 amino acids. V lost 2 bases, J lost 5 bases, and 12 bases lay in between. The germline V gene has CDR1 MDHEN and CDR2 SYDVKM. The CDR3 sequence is CASSLVGEWTEAFF. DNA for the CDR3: TGTGCCAGCAGTTTAGTTGGGGAGTGGACTGAAGCTTTCTTT. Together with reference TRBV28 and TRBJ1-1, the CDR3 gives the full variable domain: DVKVTQSSRYLVKRTGEKVFLECVQDMDHENMFWYRQDPGLGLRLIYFSYDVKMKEKGDIPEGYSVSREKKERFSLILESASTNQTSMYLCASSLVGEWTEAFFGQGTRLTVV.

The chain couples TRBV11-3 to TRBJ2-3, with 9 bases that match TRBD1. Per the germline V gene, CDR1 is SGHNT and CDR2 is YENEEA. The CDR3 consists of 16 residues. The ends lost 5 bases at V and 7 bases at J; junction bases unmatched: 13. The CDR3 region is CASSPGTGRTIYTQYF. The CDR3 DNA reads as TGTGCCAGCAGCCCTGGGACAGGGAGAACCATTTATACGCAGTATTTT.

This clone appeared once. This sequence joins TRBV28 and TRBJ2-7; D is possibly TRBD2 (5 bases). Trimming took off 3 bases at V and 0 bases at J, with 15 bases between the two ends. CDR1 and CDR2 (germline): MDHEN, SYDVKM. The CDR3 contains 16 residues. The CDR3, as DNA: TGTGCCAGCAGTTTCGGGGTCAGGATAAGCTCCTACGAGCAGTACTTC. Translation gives CASSFGVRISSYEQYF.

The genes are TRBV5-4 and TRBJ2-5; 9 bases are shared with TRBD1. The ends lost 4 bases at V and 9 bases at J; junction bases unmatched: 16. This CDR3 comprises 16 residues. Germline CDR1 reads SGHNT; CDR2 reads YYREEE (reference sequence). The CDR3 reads CASSPSTGGTGLAQYF. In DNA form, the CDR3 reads TGTGCCAGCAGCCCCTCGACAGGGGGGACCGGGTTGGCCCAGTACTTC.

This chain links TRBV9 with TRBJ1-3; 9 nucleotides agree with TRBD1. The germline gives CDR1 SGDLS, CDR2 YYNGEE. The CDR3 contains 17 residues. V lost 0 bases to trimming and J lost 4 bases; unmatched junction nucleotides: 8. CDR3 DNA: TGTGCCAGCAGCGTAGGGTCCGGGACAGGGCTCGGAAACACCATATATTTT. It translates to CASSVGSGTGLGNTIYF.

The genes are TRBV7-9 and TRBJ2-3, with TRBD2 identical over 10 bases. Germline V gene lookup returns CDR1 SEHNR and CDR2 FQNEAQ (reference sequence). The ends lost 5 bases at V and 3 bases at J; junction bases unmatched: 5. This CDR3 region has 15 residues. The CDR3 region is CASSAAGGITDTQYF. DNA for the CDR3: TGTGCCAGCAGCGCAGCGGGAGGGATAACAGATACGCAGTATTTT.

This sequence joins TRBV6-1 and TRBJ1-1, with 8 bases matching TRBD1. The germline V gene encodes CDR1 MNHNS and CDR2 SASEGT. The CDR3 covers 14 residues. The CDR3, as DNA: TGTGCTCACGGTAAAGACAGGGGCAACACTGAAGCTTTCTTT. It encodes CAHGKDRGNTEAFF.